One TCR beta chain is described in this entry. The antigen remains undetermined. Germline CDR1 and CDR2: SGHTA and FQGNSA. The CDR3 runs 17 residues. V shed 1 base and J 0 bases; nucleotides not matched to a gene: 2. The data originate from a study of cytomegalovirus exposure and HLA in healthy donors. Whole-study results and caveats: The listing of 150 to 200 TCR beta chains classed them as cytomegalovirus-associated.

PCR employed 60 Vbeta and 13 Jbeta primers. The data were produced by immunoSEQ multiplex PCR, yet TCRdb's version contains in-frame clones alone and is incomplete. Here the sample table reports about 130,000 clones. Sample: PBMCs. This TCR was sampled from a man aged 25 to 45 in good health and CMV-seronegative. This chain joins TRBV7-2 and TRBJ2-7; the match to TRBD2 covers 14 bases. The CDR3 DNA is TGTGCCAGCAGCTTAGGGACTAGCGGGAGGAGCTCCTACGAGCAGTACTTC. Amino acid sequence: CASSLGTSGRSSYEQYF.